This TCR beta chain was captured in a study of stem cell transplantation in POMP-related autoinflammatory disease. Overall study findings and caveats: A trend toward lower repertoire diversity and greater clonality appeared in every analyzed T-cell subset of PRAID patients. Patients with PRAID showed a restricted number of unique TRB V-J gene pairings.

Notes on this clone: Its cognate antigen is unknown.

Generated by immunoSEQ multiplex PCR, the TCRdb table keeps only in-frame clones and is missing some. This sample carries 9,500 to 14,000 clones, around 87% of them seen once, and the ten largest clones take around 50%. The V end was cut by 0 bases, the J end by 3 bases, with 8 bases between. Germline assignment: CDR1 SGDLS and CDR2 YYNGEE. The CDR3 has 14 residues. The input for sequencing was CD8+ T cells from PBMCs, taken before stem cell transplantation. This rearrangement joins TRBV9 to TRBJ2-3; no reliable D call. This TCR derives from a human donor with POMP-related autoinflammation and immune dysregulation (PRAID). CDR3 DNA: TGTGCCAGCAGCGTAGCTCCCCCAACAGATACGCAGTATTTT. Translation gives CASSVAPPTDTQYF.